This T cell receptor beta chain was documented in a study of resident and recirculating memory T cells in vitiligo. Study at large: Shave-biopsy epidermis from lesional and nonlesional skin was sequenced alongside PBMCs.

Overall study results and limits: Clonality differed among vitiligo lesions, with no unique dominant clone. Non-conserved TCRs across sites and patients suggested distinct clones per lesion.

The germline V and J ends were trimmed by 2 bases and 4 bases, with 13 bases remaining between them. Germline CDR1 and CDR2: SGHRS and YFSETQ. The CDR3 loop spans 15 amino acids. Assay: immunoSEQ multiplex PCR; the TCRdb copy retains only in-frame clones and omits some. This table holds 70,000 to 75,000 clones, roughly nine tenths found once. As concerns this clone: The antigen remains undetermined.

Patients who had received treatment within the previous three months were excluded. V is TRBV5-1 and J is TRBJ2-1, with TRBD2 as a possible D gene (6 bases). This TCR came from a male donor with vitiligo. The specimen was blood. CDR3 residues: CASSLMGLEYNEQFF. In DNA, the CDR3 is TGCGCCAGCAGCTTAATGGGACTGGAGTACAATGAGCAGTTCTTC. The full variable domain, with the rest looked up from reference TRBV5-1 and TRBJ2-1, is KAGVTQTPRYLIKTRGQQVTLSCSPISGHRSVSWYQQTPGQGLQFLFEYFSETQRNKGNFPGRFSGRQFSNSRSEMNVSTLELGDSALYLCASSLMGLEYNEQFFGPGTRLTVL.